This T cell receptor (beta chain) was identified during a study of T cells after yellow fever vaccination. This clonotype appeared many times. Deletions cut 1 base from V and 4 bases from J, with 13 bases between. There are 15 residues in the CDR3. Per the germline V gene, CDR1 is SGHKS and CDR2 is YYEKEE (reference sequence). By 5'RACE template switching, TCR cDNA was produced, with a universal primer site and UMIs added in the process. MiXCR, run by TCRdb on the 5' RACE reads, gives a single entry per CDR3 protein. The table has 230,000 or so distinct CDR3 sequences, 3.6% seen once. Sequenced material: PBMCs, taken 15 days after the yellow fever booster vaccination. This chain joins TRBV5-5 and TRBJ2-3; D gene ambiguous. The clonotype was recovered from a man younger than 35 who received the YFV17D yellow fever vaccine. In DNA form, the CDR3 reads TGTGCCAGCAGCTTGAACAGAATAAGATCAGATACGCAGTATTTT. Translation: CASSLNRIRSDTQYF.